The subject of this entry is one TCR beta chain. The data originate from a study of blood T cell repertoires in COVID-19. Across the whole study: Donors in the United States, Italy and Spain gave samples during acute or convalescent COVID-19. In each case, the material was cDNA or gDNA derived from T cells, B-cell-depleted T cells, or PBMCs.

Repertoires were generated with immunoSEQ multiplex PCR, while TCRdb's copy carries only in-frame clones and drops some. This table has about 110,000 clones, about 85% appearing once. CDR1 and CDR2 from the germline V gene are SGHTA and FQGNSA. Trimming took 0 bases from V and 13 from J, leaving 16 bases between them. The CDR3 extends over 14 amino acids. This receptor was taken from a woman in her 70s with acute or convalescent COVID-19. Sequencing input: peripheral blood. The V and J genes are TRBV7-2 and TRBJ2-4; TRBD2 might be the D (5 bases). CDR3 bases: TGTGCCAGCAGCTTAGCGGAGGCAGCCTCGCGACAGTACTTC. This sequence encodes CASSLAEAASRQYF.